This T cell receptor beta chain was sequenced for a study of CD8 T cells in Susac syndrome. Roughly 0.45 to 1 ug RNA was reverse transcribed with random hexamers. An immunoSEQ multiplex PCR generated amplified TCR beta CDR3 products spanning 54 Vbeta and 13 Jbeta. TCRdb itself ran the immunoSEQ multiplex PCR reads through MiXCR, one entry per CDR3 protein. Of 330,000 or so distinct CDR3 sequences listed, approximately 89% are singletons. Sequenced material: CD8+ T cells from PBMCs. The sequence was collected from a human donor with multiple sclerosis.

CDR3 in amino acids: CASSQPTGADTQYF. The DNA of the CDR3 is TGTGCCAGCAGCCAACCGACAGGGGCGGATACGCAGTATTTT. The chain joins TRBV7-2 to TRBJ2-3, with 8 positions matching TRBD1. The trim removed 5 bases at V and 6 bases at J, leaving 7 bases unmatched. Per germline, CDR1 SGHTA and CDR2 FQGNSA. CDR3 size: 14 residues.